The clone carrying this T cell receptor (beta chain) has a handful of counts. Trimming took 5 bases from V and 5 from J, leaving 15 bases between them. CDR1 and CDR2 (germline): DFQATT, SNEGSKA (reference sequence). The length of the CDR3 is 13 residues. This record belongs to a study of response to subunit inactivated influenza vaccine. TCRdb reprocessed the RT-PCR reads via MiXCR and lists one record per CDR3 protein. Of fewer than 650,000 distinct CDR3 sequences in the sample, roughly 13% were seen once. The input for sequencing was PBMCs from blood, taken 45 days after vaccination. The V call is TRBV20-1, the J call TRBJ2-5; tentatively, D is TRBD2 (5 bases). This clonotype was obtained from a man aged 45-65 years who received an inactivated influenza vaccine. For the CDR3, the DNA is TGCAGTGCTGGGTCGGGATGGAGGGAGACCCAGTACTTC. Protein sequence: CSAGSGWRETQYF.